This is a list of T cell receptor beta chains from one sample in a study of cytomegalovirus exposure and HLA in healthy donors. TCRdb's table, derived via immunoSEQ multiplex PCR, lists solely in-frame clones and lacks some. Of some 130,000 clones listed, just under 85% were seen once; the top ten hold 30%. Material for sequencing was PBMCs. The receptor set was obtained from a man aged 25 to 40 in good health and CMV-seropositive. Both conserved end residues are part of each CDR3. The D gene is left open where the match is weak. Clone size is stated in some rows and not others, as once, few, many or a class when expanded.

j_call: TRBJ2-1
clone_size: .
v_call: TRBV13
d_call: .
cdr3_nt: TGTGCCAGCAGCTTAGAAGGCGGGGACGACAATGAGCAGTTCTTC
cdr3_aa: CASSLEGGDDNEQFF

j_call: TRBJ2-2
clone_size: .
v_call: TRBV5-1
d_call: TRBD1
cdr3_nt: TGCGCCAGCAGCTCGGGACAGATGAACACCGGGGAGCTGTTTTTT
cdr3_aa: CASSSGQMNTGELFF

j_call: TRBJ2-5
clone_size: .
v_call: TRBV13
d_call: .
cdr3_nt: TGTGCCAGCAGCCGGACCGGGACTGGAGAGACCCAGTACTTC
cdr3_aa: CASSRTGTGETQYF

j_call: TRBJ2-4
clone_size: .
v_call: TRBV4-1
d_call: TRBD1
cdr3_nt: TGCGCCAGCAGCCAGGTAGCGGAGACAGGGGACAAAAACATTCAGTACTTC
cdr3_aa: CASSQVAETGDKNIQYF

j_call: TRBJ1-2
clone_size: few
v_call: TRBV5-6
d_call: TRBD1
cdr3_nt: TGTGCCAGTGGGGCCGGGACAGGGGGCGTTCTCTATGGCTACACCTTC
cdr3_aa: CASGAGTGGVLYGYTF

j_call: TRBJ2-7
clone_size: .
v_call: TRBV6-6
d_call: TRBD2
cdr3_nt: TGTGCCAGCAGTTACGGAGCGGGGTACGAGAACGAGCAGTACTTC
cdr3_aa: CASSYGAGYENEQYF

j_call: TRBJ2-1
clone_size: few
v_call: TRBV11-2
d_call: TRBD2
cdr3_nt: TGTGCCAGCAGCTTAGGAGCTAGCGGGAGCAACAACAATGAGCAGTTCTTC
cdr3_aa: CASSLGASGSNNNEQFF

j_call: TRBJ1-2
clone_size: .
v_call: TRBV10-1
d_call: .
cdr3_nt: TGCGCCAGCAGTGTGTACCCTTCTTTGCCCGGCACCTTC
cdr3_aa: CASSVYPSLPGTF

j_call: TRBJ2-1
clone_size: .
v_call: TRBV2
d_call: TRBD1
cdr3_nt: TGTGCCAGCAGTGGCCAGACAGGGGCTAGCAATGAGCAGTTCTTC
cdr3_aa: CASSGQTGASNEQFF

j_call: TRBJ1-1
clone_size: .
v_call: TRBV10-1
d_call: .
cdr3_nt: TGCGCCAGACAGGCTCCAATGAACACTGAAGCTTTCTTT
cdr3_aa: CARQAPMNTEAFF

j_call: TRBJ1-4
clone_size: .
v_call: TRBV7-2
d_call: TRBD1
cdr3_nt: TGTGCCAGCAGCTTAGAAGGGACAGGGGGTGAAAAACTGTTTTTT
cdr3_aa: CASSLEGTGGEKLFF

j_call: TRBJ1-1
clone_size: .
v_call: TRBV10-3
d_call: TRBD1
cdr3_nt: TGTGCCATCAGAGGACAGGGGGGGACTGAAGCTTTCTTT
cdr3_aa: CAIRGQGGTEAFF

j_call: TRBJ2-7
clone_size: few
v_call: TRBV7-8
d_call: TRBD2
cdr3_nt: TGTGCCAGCAGCCGGACTAGCGGGGGACCCTACGAGCAGTACTTC
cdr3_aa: CASSRTSGGPYEQYF

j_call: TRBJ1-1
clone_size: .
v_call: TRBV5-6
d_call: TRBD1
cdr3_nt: TGTGCCAGCAGCTTGCCCACAGGGGGGAACACTGAAGCTTTCTTT
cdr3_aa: CASSLPTGGNTEAFF

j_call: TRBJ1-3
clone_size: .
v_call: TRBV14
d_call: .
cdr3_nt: TGTGCCAGCAGCCAAGTGGCGTGGGGAGGCCCGAGCTCTGGAAACACCATATATTTT
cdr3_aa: CASSQVAWGGPSSGNTIYF

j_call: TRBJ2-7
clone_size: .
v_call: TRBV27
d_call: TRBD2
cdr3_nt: TGTGCCAGCAGGGCTCGAGCGGGAGAATACGAGCAGTACTTC
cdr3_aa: CASRARAGEYEQYF

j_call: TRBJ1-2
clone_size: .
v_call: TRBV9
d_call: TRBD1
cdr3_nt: TGTGCCAGCAGCGTAGGGGACAGGGGTACCTATGGCTACACCTTC
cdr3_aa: CASSVGDRGTYGYTF

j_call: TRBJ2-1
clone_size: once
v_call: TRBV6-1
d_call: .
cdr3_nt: TGTGCCAGCGCAAGACAGTGGGATGAGCAGTTCTTC
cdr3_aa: CASARQWDEQFF

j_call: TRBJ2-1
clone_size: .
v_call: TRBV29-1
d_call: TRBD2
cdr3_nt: TGCAGCGTCGATCCTCTAGCGGGAGGGCCGGGGAATGAGCAGTTCTTC
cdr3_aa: CSVDPLAGGPGNEQFF

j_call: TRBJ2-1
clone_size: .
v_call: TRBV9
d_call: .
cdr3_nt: TGTGCCAGCAGCGTAGCGTCTAGCGCGGGGCATGAGCAGTTCTTC
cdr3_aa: CASSVASSAGHEQFF

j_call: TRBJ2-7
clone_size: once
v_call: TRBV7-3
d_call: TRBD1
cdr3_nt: TGTGCCAGCAGCGCAACAGGGGGCACGCAGGTCTACGAGCAGTACTTC
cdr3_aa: CASSATGGTQVYEQYF

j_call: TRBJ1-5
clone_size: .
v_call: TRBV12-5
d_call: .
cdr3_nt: TGTGCTAGTGGTTTGGTTCTTGGGGCTAGCAATCAGCCCCAGCATTTT
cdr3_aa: CASGLVLGASNQPQHF

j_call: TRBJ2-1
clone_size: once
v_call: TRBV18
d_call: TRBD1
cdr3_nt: TGTGCCAGCTCACCACTAGGACAGGGGGCGAATGAGCAGTTCTTC
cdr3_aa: CASSPLGQGANEQFF

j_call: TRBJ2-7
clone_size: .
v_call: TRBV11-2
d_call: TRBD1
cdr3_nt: TGTGCCAGCAGCTTAGTTTTAGGGACAGGGTACTCCTACGAGCAGTACTTC
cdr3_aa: CASSLVLGTGYSYEQYF

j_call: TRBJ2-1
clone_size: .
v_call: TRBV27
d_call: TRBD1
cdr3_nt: TGTGCCAGCAGTACGGACAGGGTTAGTCCGACCTACAATGAGCAGTTCTTC
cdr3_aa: CASSTDRVSPTYNEQFF